The 8 T cell receptor beta chains below all came from one sample that was sequenced in a study of blood T cells in healthy people across ages. The use of a sample-barcoded 5' primer and a J-beta primer mix characterized a second PCR of about 6 to 12 cycles. TCRdb re-called the 5' RACE reads through MiXCR, storing one row per CDR3 protein. The top ten clones hold 13% of a sample with 980,000 or so distinct CDR3 sequences, about 48% of them seen once. Source material: blood. Source of these receptors: a man aged 30-40 years in good health.

The gene calls are TRBV7-2 and TRBJ2-1; 7 nucleotides line up with TRBD1. Germline loops: CDR1 SGHTA, CDR2 FQGNSA. CDR3 length: 16 amino acids. The ends lost 7 bases at V and 4 bases at J; junction bases unmatched: 13. This CDR3 reads CASTLDRDSLYNEQFF. In nucleotides, the CDR3 is TGTGCCAGCACCCTAGATCGGGACAGCCTATACAATGAGCAGTTCTTC. The whole variable domain, filled in from reference TRBV7-2 and TRBJ2-1, reads GAGVSQSPSNKVTEKGKDVELRCDPISGHTALYWYRQSLGQGLEFLIYFQGNSAPDKSGLPSDRFSAERTGGSVSTLTIQRTQQEDSAVYLCASTLDRDSLYNEQFFGPGTRLTVL.

This chain uses TRBV12-5 with TRBJ2-2; D is uncertain. The ends were cut back, 4 bases at V and 3 bases at J, with 3 bases in the middle. The CDR3 is 12 residues long. Germline V gene lookup returns CDR1 LGHNT and CDR2 FRNRAP. CDR3 residues: CASGYYTGELFF. The DNA for the CDR3 is TGTGCTAGTGGTTATTACACCGGGGAGCTGTTTTTT.

The chain couples TRBV12-3 or TRBV12-4 to TRBJ2-7, with 9 bases fitting TRBD1. Losses at the gene ends were 7 bases for V and 4 bases for J; bases not matched to a gene: 14. The CDR3 loop spans 16 amino acids. The CDR3 DNA reads TGTGCCAGCACAACCCACTCCGGGACAGGGAGGTACGAGCAGTACTTC. Translated: CASTTHSGTGRYEQYF.

This clonotype occurred once. The chain is built from TRBV20-1 and TRBJ2-1; D is undetermined. The ends were cut back, 6 bases at V and 7 bases at J, with 7 bases in the middle. Germline V gene lookup returns CDR1 DFQATT and CDR2 SNEGSKA (reference sequence). The CDR3 runs to 10 residues. The DNA for the CDR3 is TGCAGTGCGGCAGAAAATGAGCAGTTCTTC. It yields the protein CSAAENEQFF.

This clonotype showed up many times. The chain couples TRBV13 to TRBJ1-2; possibly TRBD1 for D (5 bases). This CDR3 comprises 14 residues. V was trimmed by 2 bases and J by 4 bases, leaving 11 bases between them. Germline assignment: CDR1 PRHDT and CDR2 FYEKMQ (reference sequence). As DNA, the CDR3 is TGTGCCAGCAGCTTATCTCAGGGAATCTATGGCTACACCTTC. It codes for CASSLSQGIYGYTF. Filled out from reference TRBV13 and TRBJ1-2, the complete variable domain reads AAGVIQSPRHLIKEKRETATLKCYPIPRHDTVYWYQQGPGQDPQFLISFYEKMQSDKGSIPDRFSAQQFSDYHSELNMSSLELGDSALYFCASSLSQGIYGYTFGSGTRLTVV.

The chain couples TRBV7-2 to TRBJ1-1; D uncertain. This CDR3 spans 14 amino acids. V was shortened by 2 bases and J by 1 base, with 8 bases between the two germline ends. Per the germline V gene, CDR1 is SGHTA and CDR2 is FQGNSA. The CDR3 loop is CASSLFKGNTEAFF. The CDR3 DNA reads as TGTGCCAGCAGCTTATTTAAGGGGAACACTGAAGCTTTCTTT.

The rearrangement uses TRBV6-1 and TRBJ2-1; 12 nucleotides align to TRBD1. The CDR3 runs to 16 residues. CDR1 is MNHNS and CDR2 is SASEGT in the germline V gene. V trimming: 4 bases; J trimming: 7 bases; junction bases outside the gene matches: 8. DNA for the CDR3: TGTGCCAGCAGTGTTTCCCCGGGACAGGGGGCGAATGAGCAGTTCTTC. Its protein product is CASSVSPGQGANEQFF.

The V call is TRBV29-1, the J call TRBJ2-7; D is possibly TRBD1 (6 bases). Per the germline V gene, CDR1 is SQVTM and CDR2 is ANQGSEA. This CDR3 has 16 amino acids. The germline V and J ends were trimmed by 3 bases and 0 bases, with 18 bases remaining between them. CDR3 sequence: CSVDAGVGEVSYEQYF. Here the CDR3 DNA reads TGCAGCGTTGATGCAGGGGTTGGTGAGGTCTCCTACGAGCAGTACTTC.